The T cell receptor (beta chain) under discussion was sequenced for a study of T cell repertoires in cytomegalovirus infection. About the research overall: As its CMV epitopes, the study selected recently identified HLA-C-restricted and well-studied HLA-B-restricted targets.

Overall study findings and caveats: Cumulative frequency of public TCR beta families picked out carriers of CMV plus the relevant HLA. What dominated the ex vivo response were HLA-C-restricted CMV-specific TCR beta clonotypes.

TCRdb ran MiXCR on the reads and lists one entry per CDR3 protein. The sample comprises around 300,000 distinct CDR3 sequences, just under 25% of which are singletons, and about an eighth rests with the top ten. Germline V CDR1 and CDR2: MDHEN, SYDVKM. With 2 bases clipped from V and 4 bases from J, the junction kept 6 bases outside the gene matches. CDR3 length equals 15 residues. This clonotype has a handful of counts. Its cognate antigen is unknown. The TCR was taken from a human donor in good health (CMV status not recorded). Some clones in this sample may be carry-over from other donors' samples. This material consisted of cultured PBMCs, taken from culture after CMV antigen stimulation. The J gene is TRBJ1-2, the V gene TRBV28, with 8 positions matching TRBD1. CDR3 sequence (DNA): TGTGCCAGCAGTTTAGGCCAGGGGGCATCCTATGGCTACACCTTC. It yields the protein CASSLGQGASYGYTF.